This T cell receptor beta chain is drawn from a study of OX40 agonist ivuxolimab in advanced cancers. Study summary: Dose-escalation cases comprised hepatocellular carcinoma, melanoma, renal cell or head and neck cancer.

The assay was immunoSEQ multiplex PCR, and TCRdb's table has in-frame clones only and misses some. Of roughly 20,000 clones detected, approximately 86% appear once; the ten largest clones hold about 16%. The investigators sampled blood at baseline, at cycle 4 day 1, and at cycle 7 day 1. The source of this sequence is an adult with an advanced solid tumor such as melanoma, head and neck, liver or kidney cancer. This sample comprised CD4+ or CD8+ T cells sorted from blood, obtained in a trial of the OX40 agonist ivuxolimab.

CDR3 region: CASSLAPDSEQFF. Here the CDR3 DNA reads TGCGCCAGCAGCTTGGCCCCGGACTCAGAGCAGTTCTTC. This rearrangement joins TRBV5-1 to TRBJ2-1; tentatively, D is TRBD2 (5 bases). V was clipped by 0 bases and J by 10 bases, with 11 bases between them. Germline CDR1 SGHRS, CDR2 YFSETQ. This CDR3 comprises 13 residues.